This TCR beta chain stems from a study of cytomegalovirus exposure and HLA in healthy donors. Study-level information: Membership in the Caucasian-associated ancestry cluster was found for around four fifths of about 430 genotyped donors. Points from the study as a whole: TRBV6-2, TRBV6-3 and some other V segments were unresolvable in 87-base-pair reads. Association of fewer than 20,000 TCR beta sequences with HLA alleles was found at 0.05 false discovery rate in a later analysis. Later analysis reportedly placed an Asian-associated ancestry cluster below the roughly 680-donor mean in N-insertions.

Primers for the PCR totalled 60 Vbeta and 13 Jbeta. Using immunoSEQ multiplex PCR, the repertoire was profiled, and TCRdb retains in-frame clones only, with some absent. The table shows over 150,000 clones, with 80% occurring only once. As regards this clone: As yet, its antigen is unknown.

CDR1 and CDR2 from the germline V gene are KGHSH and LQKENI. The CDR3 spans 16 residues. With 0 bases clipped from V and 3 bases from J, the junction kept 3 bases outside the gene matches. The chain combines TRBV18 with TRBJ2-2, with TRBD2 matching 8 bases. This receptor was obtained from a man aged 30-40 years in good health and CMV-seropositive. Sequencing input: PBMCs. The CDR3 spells CASSPPQREHTGELFF. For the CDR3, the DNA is TGTGCCAGCTCACCACCCCAGCGGGAGCACACCGGGGAGCTGTTTTTT.